This record looks at one T cell receptor beta chain sequence and its context. Antigen: not known. The naive CD8 population came from CD45RO-negative cells selected for CCR7, without terminally differentiated effector memory CD45RA+ cells. Each donor was a Caucasian adult residing in Nashville, Tennessee. Trimming took 2 bases from V and 5 from J; bases not matched to a gene: 0. Germline CDR1 is MNHEY and CDR2 is SVGAGI. The CDR3 covers 14 residues. Some clones are missing from TCRdb's copy, which holds only in-frame ones; the method was immunoSEQ multiplex PCR. This table has 1.5 million to 2.5 million clones, approximately 95% appearing once. This specimen belongs to a study of shared clonotypes between healthy human individuals. Study-wide results and caveats: Non-shared clonotypes displayed generation probabilities falling below those of clonotypes present in all four donors.

The sample comprised naive CD8+ T cells sorted from blood. This clonotype was sampled from a man in his late teens or twenties in good health. The chain couples TRBV6-5 to TRBJ2-5; 12 nucleotides align to TRBD2. The CDR3 here is CASSYTSGRETQYF. The CDR3 nucleotides are TGTGCCAGCAGTTACACTAGCGGGAGGGAGACCCAGTACTTC.